The text below deals with one TCR beta chain. In this sample, this clonotype turned up once. The clone's antigen remains unknown. Per-base qualities were not stored, and no clone one base away is much larger. A lone read gives weak evidence. This sample is part of a study of CD8 T cells in Susac syndrome (dated by TCRdb to about 2019). With respect to the entire study: Of the Susac syndrome patients who were sequenced, eight or nine were in clinical remission while 5 or 6 had clinically active disease. At the time of blood withdrawal, Susac syndrome patients were either therapy-naive, taking corticosteroids (with some also receiving IVIg), or on IVIg alone. Whether CD8+ T cell activation and differentiation in Susac syndrome was antigen driven was tested using repertoire sequencing. The clonality of the CD8+ T cell repertoire was compared across more than 9 healthy donors, about 14 Susac syndrome patients and around 16 multiple sclerosis patients.

Results and caveats for the whole study, not just this receptor: The number of individuals in the TCR sequencing and HLA analysis was acknowledged as relatively small. Approximately 17 and five Susac-specific public clones were found in the total CD8+ and CD8+ TEMRA repertoires, respectively. Susac syndrome CD8+ repertoires showed clonal expansion, highest in CD8+ TEMRA cells and greater in clinically active than remitting patients.

RNA was extracted with the RNeasy kit and roughly 0.45 to 1 ug was reverse transcribed using random hexamers. The immunoSEQ multiplex PCR assay, covering 54 Vbeta and 13 Jbeta segments, was used to amplify TCR beta CDR3 regions. PCR amplification bias was corrected using a synthetic template baseline for primer optimization and computational correction. The authors' pipeline ran thus. Only productive sequences were kept, with reads annotated to V, D and J genes according to IMGT and analyzed in immunoSEQ Analyzer. Clonality was calculated as one minus the Shannon entropy normalized by log2 of the number of productive unique sequences. For each patient and control, public and private clones were evaluated among the 100 most prevalent clones. Clones were defined as Susac-specific if absent from the healthy and MS cohorts, from approximately 1,100 published viral clones and from other ImmuneACCESS disease sequences. In-frame beta chains were kept once TCRdb had trimmed the public reads at Q25 with fastp and called clones with MiXCR. For every CDR3 protein sequence, its rows merge into one entry that carries the most common genes and DNA. The V and J calls come from TCRdb's annotation, not from the publication. The table for this sample lists about 90,000 distinct CDR3 sequences; about 95% of them were counted only once. The ten largest clones represent 0.55% to 0.75% of the sample.

CDR1 and CDR2 (SGHTA, FQGNSA) derive from the germline V gene. The CDR3 runs 15 amino acids, cysteine and phenylalanine included. Only the CDR3 portion is preserved as DNA: 45 bases, with reading frame beginning at the first base. The junction shows trimming of 6 bases on V and 2 bases on J, and the gene matches do not reach 8 bases of it. High-throughput TCR beta sequencing profiled peripheral blood CD8+ and CD4+ T cells from healthy donors, Susac syndrome patients and multiple sclerosis patients. The Susac syndrome patients fulfilled recently defined diagnostic criteria for definite or probable disease. Bulk CD8+ and CD4+ T cells were purified by magnetic negative isolation, while CD8+ TEMRA cells were enriched using FACS. Blood was collected in EDTA tubes and processed within 24 hours, with PBMCs isolated through density gradient centrifugation. PBMCs destined for TCR sequencing were cryopreserved in liquid nitrogen and later thawed in a 37 °C water bath. A purity of at least 90% was achieved for sorted or isolated CD4+, CD8+ and CD8+ TEMRA cells.

The chain joins TRBV7-2 to TRBJ2-7; 9 central nucleotides agree with TRBD1. Sequencing was carried out using CD8+ T cells from PBMCs. The sequence was obtained from a human donor with Susac syndrome. The CDR3 region has the sequence CASSYHGQGTYEQYF. The DNA sequence reads TGTGCCAGCAGTTATCATGGACAGGGGACCTACGAGCAGTACTTC.